The 24 T cell receptor beta chains below all came from one sample that was sequenced in a study of T cell changes during pregnancy in multiple sclerosis. Data came from immunoSEQ multiplex PCR; TCRdb stores just in-frame clones and leaves some out. Here the sample spans approximately 26,000 clones, about 91% being singletons. The sample consisted of CD4+ T cells from peripheral blood mononuclear cells, taken in the second trimester of pregnancy. Every receptor here comes from a female donor with multiple sclerosis, enrolled in a pregnancy study.

This chain joins TRBV7-3 and TRBJ1-2; TRBD1 agrees at 10 bases. Trimming took 5 bases from V and 4 from J; bases not matched to a gene: 7. This CDR3 spans 15 amino acids. The germline gives CDR1 SGHTA, CDR2 FQGTGA. The CDR3 DNA follows: TGTGCCAGCAGCGCCGGGACAGGGGATGGCTATGGCTACACCTTC. Translated, it gives CASSAGTGDGYGYTF. Filled out from reference TRBV7-3 and TRBJ1-2, the complete variable domain reads GAGVSQTPSNKVTEKGKYVELRCDPISGHTALYWYRQSLGQGPEFLIYFQGTGAADDSGLPNDRFFAVRPEGSVSTLKIQRTERGDSAVYLCASSAGTGDGYGYTFGSGTRLTVV.

Here the CDR3 reads CASSEIRTANYGYTF. CDR3 DNA sequence: TGTGCCAGCAGTGAGATACGGACAGCTAACTATGGCTACACCTTC. J is TRBJ1-2 and V is TRBV6-1, with D perhaps matching TRBD1 (6 bases). Germline V gene lookup returns CDR1 MNHNS and CDR2 SASEGT. V lost 3 bases, J lost 0 bases, and 11 bases lay in between. The CDR3 contains 15 residues.

This clone was counted only a few times. The chain links TRBV4-3 to TRBJ1-2; 7 bases align to TRBD1. Per the germline V gene, CDR1 is LGHNA and CDR2 is YSLEER. This CDR3 is built from 18 residues. With 3 bases clipped from V and 7 bases from J, the junction kept 20 bases outside the gene matches. CDR3 in amino acids: CASSQLTGTDTIYGGYTF. DNA of the CDR3: TGCGCCAGCAGCCAGCTCACCGGGACAGATACCATCTATGGTGGCTACACCTTC.

Only a few counts were recorded for this clone. The V gene is TRBV2, the J gene TRBJ2-7; D is ambiguous. This CDR3 contains 12 residues. Germline V gene sequence: CDR1 SNHLY, CDR2 FYNNEI. V lost 3 bases, J lost 2 bases, and 5 bases lay in between. CDR3 protein: CASSDLPYEQYF. The CDR3 coding sequence is TGTGCCAGCAGTGATCTTCCCTACGAGCAGTACTTC.

The chain uses TRBV12-5 and TRBJ1-1, with D perhaps matching TRBD1 (5 bases). V was trimmed by 0 bases and J by 3 bases, leaving 11 bases between them. The CDR3 totals 15 residues. Germline V CDR1 and CDR2: LGHNT, FRNRAP. CDR3 sequence: CASGLVQGVYTEAFF. CDR3 bases: TGTGCTAGTGGTTTGGTACAAGGGGTTTACACTGAAGCTTTCTTT.

The V and J genes are TRBV2 and TRBJ2-7, with D tentatively TRBD1 (6 bases). Germline V gene lookup returns CDR1 SNHLY and CDR2 FYNNEI. Trimming took 2 bases from V and 3 from J, leaving 11 bases between them. This CDR3 region has 14 residues. The CDR3 sequence is CASSEQGSDYEQYF. The CDR3 bases are TGTGCCAGCAGTGAACAGGGGTCTGACTACGAGCAGTACTTC.

The gene calls are TRBV4-2 and TRBJ2-5, with 13 bases aligning to TRBD2. Unmatched junction bases numbered 4, after V lost 0 bases and J lost 6 bases. This CDR3 has 16 amino acids. Looked up from germline, CDR1 is LGHNA and CDR2 is YNFKEQ. For the CDR3, the DNA is TGTGCCAGCAGCCAAGACGGGACTAGCGGGACAAAGACCCAGTACTTC. It specifies CASSQDGTSGTKTQYF.

This clone was recorded once. This chain uses TRBV10-2 with TRBJ2-3; maybe TRBD2 (5 bases). Germline loops: CDR1 WSHSY, CDR2 SAAADI. The CDR3 sequence is 14 residues long. V shed 3 bases and J shed 9 bases, with 16 bases lying between them. The CDR3 loop reads CASSDVTLRETQYF. Here the CDR3 DNA reads TGCGCCAGCAGTGACGTGACATTAAGGGAGACGCAGTATTTT.

The V gene is TRBV19, the J gene TRBJ1-2; 7 nucleotides match TRBD1. CDR1 and CDR2 from the germline V gene are LNHDA and SQIVND (reference sequence). This CDR3 is 18 amino acids long. J gave up 3 bases and V 0 bases, and 13 bases lay outside the gene matches. The chain's CDR3 is CASSIEGRDSLGYYGYTF. Written as DNA, the CDR3 is TGTGCCAGTAGTATAGAGGGACGGGACAGCCTGGGCTACTATGGCTACACCTTC.

The chain is built from TRBV27 and TRBJ1-6; D unresolved. Germline CDR1 MNHEY, CDR2 SMNVEV (reference sequence). CDR3 length: 14 amino acids. Trimming removed 3 bases at V and 9 bases at J, with 12 bases between. The CDR3 loop is CASSLEVGTSPLHF. The CDR3 DNA sequence: TGTGCCAGCAGTTTGGAGGTGGGTACTTCACCCCTCCACTTT.

The V gene is TRBV7-9, the J gene TRBJ2-3; 10 bases are shared with TRBD1. This CDR3 is built from 14 residues. V was clipped by 10 bases and J by 0 bases; unmatched bases: 4. Germline CDR1 reads SEHNR; CDR2 reads FQNEAQ (reference sequence). CDR3 bases: TGTGCCATAAGGACAGGGGGGAGCACAGATACGCAGTATTTT. This translates into CAIRTGGSTDTQYF. Full variable domain (missing parts from reference TRBV7-9 and TRBJ2-3): DTGVSQNPRHKITKRGQNVTFRCDPISEHNRLYWYRQTLGQGPEFLTYFQNEAQLEKSRLLSDRFSAERPKGSFSTLEIQRTEQGDSAMYLCAIRTGGSTDTQYFGPGTRLTVL.

V gene TRBV5-4 combines with J gene TRBJ2-1, with 7 bases lining up with TRBD2. The CDR3 length is 15 residues. J gave up 5 bases and V 2 bases, and 7 bases lay outside the gene matches. Germline-derived CDR1 and CDR2 are SGHNT and YYREEE (reference sequence). In nucleotides, the CDR3 is TGTGCCAGCAGCTTAGGCGGGGGAGCTAACAATGAGCAGTTCTTC. Protein sequence: CASSLGGGANNEQFF.

The CDR3 DNA is TGCGCCAGCAGCCAGGGACAGCTTAACTATGGCTACACCTTC. This encodes CASSQGQLNYGYTF. The genes are TRBV4-1 and TRBJ1-2; 7 bases are shared with TRBD1. The germline gives CDR1 MGHRA, CDR2 YSYEKL. V lost 3 bases, J lost 1 base, and 2 bases stayed unmatched. The CDR3 is made up of 14 amino acids.

V gene TRBV5-1 combines with J gene TRBJ1-1; 9 bases match TRBD1. CDR1 SGHRS and CDR2 YFSETQ come from the germline V gene. The CDR3 runs 14 residues. V dropped 4 bases and J dropped 4; count of bases not matched to a gene: 5. CDR3 amino acids: CASSRGTGSTEAFF. CDR3 nucleotide sequence: TGCGCCAGCAGCCGGGGGACAGGGTCCACTGAAGCTTTCTTT.

CDR3 in amino acids: CASSRQSYNEQFF. CDR3 sequence (DNA): TGTGCCAGCAGTCGACAGAGTTACAATGAGCAGTTCTTC. This chain joins TRBV28 and TRBJ2-1, with D maybe TRBD1 (5 bases). V was trimmed by 5 bases and J by 4 bases, leaving 9 bases between them. Per the germline V gene, CDR1 is MDHEN and CDR2 is SYDVKM. The CDR3 contains 13 residues.

The chain couples TRBV2 to TRBJ1-5, with a possible D match to TRBD1 (6 bases). V gave up 6 bases and J gave up 4 bases, with 13 bases separating them. The CDR3 totals 14 residues. Germline V gene sequence: CDR1 SNHLY, CDR2 FYNNEI. CDR3 loop: CASRGDNWNQPQHF. The CDR3, as DNA: TGTGCCAGCAGGGGGGACAACTGGAATCAGCCCCAGCATTTT.

The genes are TRBV4-1 and TRBJ1-2; 8 bases match TRBD1. Germline assignment: CDR1 MGHRA and CDR2 YSYEKL. This CDR3 contains 15 residues. V dropped 8 bases and J dropped 4; count of bases not matched to a gene: 12. The CDR3 bases are TGCGCCAGCCGACTCGTCCCAGGACAGGGCTATGGCTACACCTTC. Translating gives CASRLVPGQGYGYTF.

CDR3 DNA sequence: TGTGCCAGCAGGACTAGCGACTTCACAGATACGCAGTATTTT. This translates into CASRTSDFTDTQYF. The genes are TRBV2 and TRBJ2-3; 8 nucleotides line up with TRBD2. Germline V lookup: CDR1 SNHLY, CDR2 FYNNEI. The CDR3 is 14 residues long. The ends lost 6 bases at V and 2 bases at J; junction bases unmatched: 4.

The chain is built from TRBV29-1 and TRBJ1-2, with D uncertain. This CDR3 spans 13 amino acids. The germline V gene has CDR1 SQVTM and CDR2 ANQGSEA. V was clipped by 4 bases and J by 7 bases, with 16 bases between them. The CDR3 DNA follows: TGCAGCGTTGGGCAGTTAATAGGCGGTGGCTACACCTTC. Protein sequence: CSVGQLIGGGYTF.

The genes are TRBV2 and TRBJ1-6; TRBD1 is a possible D gene (5 bases). CDR1 and CDR2 (germline): SNHLY, FYNNEI. The V end was cut by 4 bases, the J end by 0 bases, with 7 bases between. This CDR3 has 15 residues. DNA for the CDR3: TGTGCCAGCAGTGTCGGGGGCTCCTATAATTCACCCCTCCACTTT. Encoded protein: CASSVGGSYNSPLHF.

This clone showed up just once. At one of its ends the junction is not consistent with the germline gene, which may arise from a read error. V usage is TRBV7-7 and J usage is TRBJ2-7, with D possibly matching TRBD2 (6 bases). The CDR3 contains 15 residues. The germline CDR1 and CDR2 sequences are SSHAT and FNYEAQ (reference sequence). The CDR3 reads CASSLGREPSYEQYF. CDR3 in DNA: TGTGCTAGCAGCTTAGGTCGGGAGCCGAGCTACGAGCAGTACTTC.

The chain joins TRBV25-1 to TRBJ2-3, with D unclear. V gave up 4 bases and J gave up 0 bases, with 8 bases separating them. This CDR3 region has 14 residues. CDR1 and CDR2 from the germline V gene are MGHDK and SYGVNS. The CDR3 loop is CASSGSASTDTQYF. The DNA for the CDR3 is TGTGCCAGCAGTGGCTCCGCGAGCACAGATACGCAGTATTTT. Full variable domain (outside the CDR3, taken from reference TRBV25-1 and TRBJ2-3): EADIYQTPRYLVIGTGKKITLECSQTMGHDKMYWYQQDPGMELHLIHYSYGVNSTEKGDLSSESTVSRIRTEHFPLTLESARPSHTSQYLCASSGSASTDTQYFGPGTRLTVL.

The V call is TRBV11-1, the J call TRBJ2-3, with TRBD2 matching 9 bases. The ends lost 7 bases at V and 4 bases at J; junction bases unmatched: 12. The CDR3 sequence is 16 residues long. CDR1 SGHAT and CDR2 FQDESV come from the germline V gene (reference sequence). The CDR3: CASNLYSGGMPDTQYF. CDR3 sequence (DNA): TGTGCCAGCAACCTCTATAGCGGGGGAATGCCAGATACGCAGTATTTT. Full variable domain (missing parts from reference TRBV11-1 and TRBJ2-3): EAEVAQSPRYKITEKSQAVAFWCDPISGHATLYWYRQILGQGPELLVQFQDESVVDDSQLPKDRFSAERLKGVDSTLKIQPAELGDSAMYLCASNLYSGGMPDTQYFGPGTRLTVL.

V gene TRBV6-1 combines with J gene TRBJ1-3; 7 bases match TRBD1. This CDR3 has 15 amino acids. V gave up 4 bases and J gave up 0 bases; unmatched junction bases: 3. Per germline, CDR1 MNHNS and CDR2 SASEGT. This chain's CDR3 is CASSGPGGSGNTIYF. DNA of the CDR3: TGTGCCAGCAGTGGGCCAGGGGGCTCTGGAAACACCATATATTTT.